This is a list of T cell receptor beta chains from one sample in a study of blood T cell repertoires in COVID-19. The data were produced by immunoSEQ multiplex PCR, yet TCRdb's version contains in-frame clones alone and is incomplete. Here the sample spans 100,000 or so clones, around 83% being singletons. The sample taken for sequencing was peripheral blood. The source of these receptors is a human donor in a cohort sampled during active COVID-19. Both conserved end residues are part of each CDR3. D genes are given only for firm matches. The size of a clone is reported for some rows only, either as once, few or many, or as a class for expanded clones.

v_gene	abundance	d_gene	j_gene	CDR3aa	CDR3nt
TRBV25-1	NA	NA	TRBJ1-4	CASSPVPNEKLFF	TGTGCCAGCAGTCCCGTCCCTAATGAAAAACTGTTTTTT
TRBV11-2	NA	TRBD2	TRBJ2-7	CASSRPTSGREQYF	TGTGCCAGCAGCCGCCCGACTAGCGGGAGAGAGCAGTACTTC
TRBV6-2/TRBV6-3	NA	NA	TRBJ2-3	CASSPAGPDTQYF	TGTGCCAGCAGCCCCGCGGGGCCAGATACGCAGTATTTT
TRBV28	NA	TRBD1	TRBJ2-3	CASSFSDRGADTQYF	TGTGCCAGCAGTTTCTCGGACAGGGGGGCAGATACGCAGTATTTT
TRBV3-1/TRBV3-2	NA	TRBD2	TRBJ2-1	CASSQDPAGDLSYNEQFF	TGTGCCAGCAGCCAAGATCCAGCGGGAGACCTCTCCTACAATGAGCAGTTCTTC
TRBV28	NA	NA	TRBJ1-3	CASSPFSGNTIYF	TGTGCCAGCAGTCCCTTCTCTGGAAACACCATATATTTT
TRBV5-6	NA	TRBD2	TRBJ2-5	CASRPGLAEETQYF	TGTGCCAGCCGTCCGGGACTAGCGGAAGAGACCCAGTACTTC
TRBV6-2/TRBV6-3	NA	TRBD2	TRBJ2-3	CASSSMPGLAGKVTDTQYF	TGTGCCAGCAGTTCCATGCCGGGACTAGCGGGGAAAGTCACAGATACGCAGTATTTT
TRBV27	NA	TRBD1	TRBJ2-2	CASSWGQGTSGELFF	TGTGCCAGCAGCTGGGGACAGGGAACGTCCGGGGAGCTGTTTTTT
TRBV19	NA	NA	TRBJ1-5	CASSPDSHYSNQPQHF	TGTGCCAGTAGTCCGGACAGCCATTATAGCAATCAGCCCCAGCATTTT
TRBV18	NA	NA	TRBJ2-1	CASSPSSTPTYNEQFF	TGTGCCAGCTCACCATCGTCGACTCCAACATACAATGAGCAGTTCTTC
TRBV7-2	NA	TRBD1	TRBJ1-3	CASSFRTGPGNTIYF	TGTGCCAGCAGCTTCAGGACAGGTCCTGGAAACACCATATATTTT
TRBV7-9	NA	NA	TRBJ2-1	CASSFPGTVYNEQFF	TGTGCCAGCAGCTTCCCAGGGACTGTCTACAATGAGCAGTTCTTC
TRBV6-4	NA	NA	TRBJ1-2	CASSDSGGGYTF	TGTGCCAGCAGTGACTCAGGGGGTGGCTACACCTTC
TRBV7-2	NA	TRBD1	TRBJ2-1	CASRLTGGLEQFF	TGTGCCAGCAGACTTACAGGGGGCCTAGAGCAGTTCTTC
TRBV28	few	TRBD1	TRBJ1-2	CASSSLSRGYGYTF	TGTGCCAGCAGCTCTTTAAGCAGGGGGTATGGCTACACCTTC
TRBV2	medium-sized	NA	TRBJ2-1	CASSEVVPSVSYNEQFF	TGTGCCAGCAGTGAAGTGGTCCCTAGCGTTTCCTACAATGAGCAGTTCTTC
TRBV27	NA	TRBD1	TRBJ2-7	CASSPGQGYEQYF	TGTGCCAGCAGCCCCGGACAGGGCTACGAGCAGTACTTC
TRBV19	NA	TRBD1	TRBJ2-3	CASSIILTGLDTQYF	TGTGCCAGTAGTATAATCTTGACAGGGTTAGATACGCAGTATTTT
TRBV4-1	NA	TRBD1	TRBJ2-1	CASSHDRGGNEQFF	TGCGCCAGCAGCCATGACAGGGGGGGCAATGAGCAGTTCTTC
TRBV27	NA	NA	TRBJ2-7	CASSFGDSLSYEQYF	TGTGCCAGCAGTTTCGGGGACTCCCTCTCCTACGAGCAGTACTTC
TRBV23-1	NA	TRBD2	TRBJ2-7	CASSQTTSGFSEQYF	TGCGCCAGCAGTCAAACGACTAGCGGGTTCTCCGAGCAGTACTTC
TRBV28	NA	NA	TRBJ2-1	CASSLSFGLAKGDNEQFF	TGTGCCAGCAGTTTAAGTTTCGGGCTAGCGAAAGGGGATAATGAGCAGTTCTTC
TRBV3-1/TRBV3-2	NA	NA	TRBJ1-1	CASSQERYTEAFF	TGTGCCAGCAGCCAAGAACGGTACACTGAAGCTTTCTTT
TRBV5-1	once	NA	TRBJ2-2	CASSLETDTGELFF	TGCGCCAGCAGCTTGGAAACGGACACCGGGGAGCTGTTTTTT
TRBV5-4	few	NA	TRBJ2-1	CASSLALSVEQFF	TGTGCCAGCAGCTTGGCCCTGAGCGTTGAGCAGTTCTTC
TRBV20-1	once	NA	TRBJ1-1	CSARDSGEAFF	TGCAGTGCTAGAGACAGTGGTGAAGCTTTCTTT
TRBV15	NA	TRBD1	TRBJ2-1	CATSRSGTVNNEQFF	TGTGCCACCAGCAGATCCGGGACAGTCAACAATGAGCAGTTCTTC
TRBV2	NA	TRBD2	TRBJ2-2	CASSGRDTGELFF	TGTGCCAGCAGCGGGAGGGACACCGGGGAGCTGTTTTTT
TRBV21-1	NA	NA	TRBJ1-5	CASRTADEDRGGNQPQHF	TGTGCCAGCAGAACCGCGGACGAAGACAGGGGTGGCAATCAGCCCCAGCATTTT
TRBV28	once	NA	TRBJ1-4	CASSFLLGAPGEGEKLFF	TGTGCCAGCAGTTTTCTACTAGGGGCCCCGGGGGAAGGGGAAAAACTGTTTTTT
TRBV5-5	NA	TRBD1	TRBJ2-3	CASSQGDGTDTQYF	TGTGCCAGCAGCCAGGGGGACGGCACAGATACGCAGTATTTT
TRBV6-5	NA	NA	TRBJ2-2	CASSYLPGANTGELFF	TGTGCCAGCAGTTACCTCCCGGGGGCGAACACCGGGGAGCTGTTTTTT
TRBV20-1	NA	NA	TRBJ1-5	CSASNQDQPQHF	TGCAGTGCTAGTAATCAGGATCAGCCCCAGCATTTT
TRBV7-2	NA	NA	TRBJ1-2	CASSFYSDTGYTF	TGTGCCAGCAGCTTTTACTCGGACACAGGCTACACCTTC
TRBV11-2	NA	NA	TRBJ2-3	CASSHPGTSDTQYF	TGTGCCAGCAGCCACCCGGGTACTTCAGATACGCAGTATTTT
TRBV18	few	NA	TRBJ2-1	CASSPFGGDYNEQFF	TGTGCCAGCTCACCCTTCGGTGGAGATTACAATGAGCAGTTCTTC
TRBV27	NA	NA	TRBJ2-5	CASSLMAGLQETQYF	TGTGCCAGCAGTTTAATGGCAGGGCTACAAGAGACCCAGTACTTC
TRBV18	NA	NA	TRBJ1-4	CASSPGTSPGEKLFF	TGTGCCAGCTCACCAGGGACTTCTCCGGGGGAAAAACTGTTTTTT
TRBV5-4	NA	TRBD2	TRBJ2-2	CASSLGLAGTGELFF	TGTGCCAGCAGCCTGGGACTAGCGGGCACCGGGGAGCTGTTTTTT
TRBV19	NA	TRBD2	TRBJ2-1	CASRTTGTRNNEQFF	TGTGCCAGTCGGACAACCGGGACTAGAAACAATGAGCAGTTCTTC
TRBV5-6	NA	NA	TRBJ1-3	CASSFRRTSSGNTIYF	TGTGCCAGCAGCTTCCGCCGGACAAGCTCTGGAAACACCATATATTTT
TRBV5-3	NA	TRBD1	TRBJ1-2	CARSCTGEVHGYTF	TGTGCCAGAAGCTGTACAGGGGAGGTCCATGGCTACACCTTC
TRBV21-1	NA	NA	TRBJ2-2	CASSRYGTENTGELFF	TGTGCCAGCAGCCGTTATGGGACAGAGAACACCGGGGAGCTGTTTTTT